The 19 T cell receptor beta chains presented below share a single source sample, sequenced in a study of cytomegalovirus exposure and HLA in healthy donors. PCR primers comprised 60 Vbeta and 13 Jbeta primers. Generated by immunoSEQ multiplex PCR, the TCRdb table keeps only in-frame clones and is missing some. The sample shows about 55,000 clones, around 78% of them seen only once. Sequencing was done on a sample of PBMCs. These receptors were obtained from a female donor in good health and CMV-seronegative.

V gene TRBV14 combines with J gene TRBJ1-2; 9 nucleotides align to TRBD1. CDR3 length: 14 amino acids. Germline V gene sequence: CDR1 SGHDN, CDR2 FVKESK. V dropped 5 bases and J dropped 7; count of bases not matched to a gene: 8. CDR3 in amino acids: CASSSRDRVIGYTF. The CDR3 DNA reads TGTGCCAGCAGCTCCCGGGACAGGGTTATTGGCTACACCTTC.

V and J are TRBV6-5 and TRBJ1-6, with unresolved D. V gave up 7 bases and J gave up 7 bases, with 11 bases separating them. In germline, CDR1 is MNHEY, CDR2 SVGAGI. CDR3 length: 13 amino acids. The CDR3 coding sequence is TGTGCCAGCAAAGCGGGTATAAATTCACCCCTCCACTTT. Protein: CASKAGINSPLHF.

This CDR3 is CASSPGAGYHNTEAFF. CDR3 in DNA: TGTGCCAGCTCACCGGGGGCAGGGTATCATAACACTGAAGCTTTCTTT. This chain links TRBV18 with TRBJ1-1; a possible D gene is TRBD1 (6 bases). Deletions cut 3 bases from V and 2 bases from J, with 16 bases between. This CDR3 comprises 16 residues. Germline CDR1 KGHSH, CDR2 LQKENI.

J is TRBJ1-2 and V is TRBV5-6; 11 positions match TRBD1. The CDR3 runs 16 residues. V shed 2 bases, J shed 8 bases, and the junction held 11 bases outside the gene matches. Per the germline V gene, CDR1 is SGHDT and CDR2 is YYEEEE. The CDR3 DNA sequence: TGTGCCAGCAGCTTTATACGGACAGGGGGCCAAAGGGGCTACACCTTC. Translation gives CASSFIRTGGQRGYTF.

This chain uses TRBV6-5 with TRBJ1-1, with 9 bases that match TRBD1. The trim removed 6 bases at V and 4 bases at J, leaving 0 bases unmatched. Looked up from germline, CDR1 is MNHEY and CDR2 is SVGAGI. The CDR3 is 12 amino acids. CDR3 bases: TGTGCCAGCAGGACAGGGGGCACTGAAGCTTTCTTT. Translating gives CASRTGGTEAFF.

The rearrangement links TRBV4-1 to TRBJ2-7; D perhaps matches TRBD2 (6 bases). With 4 bases removed from V and 5 bases from J, the gap between germline ends came to 15 bases. Germline-derived CDR1 and CDR2 are MGHRA and YSYEKL. CDR3 length: 14 residues. The CDR3 nucleotides are TGCGCCAGCAGCCTCTGGGGCTCGGGGGACGAGCAGTACTTC. Protein: CASSLWGSGDEQYF.

The sample holds a few counts of this clone. The chain joins TRBV6-5 to TRBJ1-1; no clear D gene. This CDR3 comprises 13 residues. Trimming shortened V by 8 bases and J by 0 bases, and 10 bases separated the two germline ends. Germline V gives CDR1 MNHEY, CDR2 SVGAGI. CDR3 in DNA: TGTGCCAGCGGGAGGAAGCTGAACACTGAAGCTTTCTTT. This translates into CASGRKLNTEAFF.

Comment on this clone: This sample includes further DNA sequences coding for the same CDR3. The gene calls are TRBV5-6 and TRBJ2-5, with TRBD2 matching 7 bases. V shed 1 base and J 2 bases; nucleotides not matched to a gene: 5. CDR1 SGHDT and CDR2 YYEEEE come from the germline V gene. This CDR3 is 15 amino acids long. The CDR3 DNA follows: TGTGCCAGCAGCTTGAGGCTAGCGGAACAAGAGACCCAGTACTTC. Its translation is CASSLRLAEQETQYF.

The chain is built from TRBV29-1 and TRBJ2-3, with 9 bases matching TRBD1. This CDR3 comprises 13 residues. J lost 6 bases, V lost 6 bases, and 7 bases had no gene match. Germline V gene data show CDR1 as SQVTM and CDR2 as ANQGSEA. CDR3 protein: CSVIQGAGDTQYF. For the CDR3, the DNA is TGCAGCGTGATACAGGGGGCAGGGGATACGCAGTATTTT.

The chain recombines TRBV6-6 with TRBJ2-1; D gene unclear. The CDR3 is 13 amino acids. Germline V gene data show CDR1 as MNHNY and CDR2 as SVGAGI (reference sequence). Trimming stripped 4 bases from V and 14 bases from J, with 18 bases between. The CDR3 loop is CASSLKSAQKKFF. DNA of the CDR3: TGTGCCAGCAGTTTAAAGAGTGCACAGAAGAAGTTCTTC.

The chain couples TRBV2 to TRBJ2-7; 10 nucleotides line up with TRBD1. The V and J ends lost 8 bases and 6 bases, in that order; junction bases with no gene match: 16. CDR3 length: 16 amino acids. Germline V gene sequence: CDR1 SNHLY, CDR2 FYNNEI. In DNA, the CDR3 is TGTGCCAGCGCTCAAGTACGCGGGACAGGGGTAGGCGAGCAGTACTTC. It codes for CASAQVRGTGVGEQYF.

The chain links TRBV30 to TRBJ2-3; D is perhaps TRBD1 (5 bases). The CDR3 runs to 14 residues. V was cut by 0 bases and J by 0 bases, with 7 bases left in between. Germline V CDR1 and CDR2: GTSNPN, SVGIG (reference sequence). Here the CDR3 DNA reads TGTGCCTGGAGTGTGGGGCGGAGCACAGATACGCAGTATTTT. Residues: CAWSVGRSTDTQYF. The complete variable domain, with remaining parts taken from reference TRBV30 and TRBJ2-3, reads SQTIHQWPATLVQPVGSPLSLECTVEGTSNPNLYWYRQAAGRGLQLLFYSVGIGQISSEVPQNLSASRPQDRQFILSSKKLLLSDSGFYLCAWSVGRSTDTQYFGPGTRLTVL.

This clone was counted a few times. This CDR3 reads CASSETGRSGTEAFF. For the CDR3, the DNA is TGTGCCAGCAGTGAGACAGGAAGATCGGGGACTGAAGCTTTCTTT. The chain uses TRBV6-1 and TRBJ1-1, with a tentative D call TRBD1 (6 bases). CDR3 length: 15 residues. Germline lookup yields CDR1 MNHNS and CDR2 SASEGT. The V and J ends lost 3 bases and 5 bases respectively, with 16 bases between them.

In its sample, this clone was seen a few times. The V and J genes are TRBV6-5 and TRBJ1-5; TRBD1 agrees at 9 bases. The length of the CDR3 is 15 residues. V gave up 6 bases and J gave up 4 bases; unmatched junction bases: 7. Germline values: CDR1 MNHEY, CDR2 SVGAGI. The CDR3 DNA reads TGTGCCAGCAGCACCCGGACAGGGGAAAATCAGCCCCAGCATTTT. Translation: CASSTRTGENQPQHF.

The V call is TRBV4-2, the J call TRBJ2-1; TRBD2 aligns across 11 bases. The germline V gene encodes CDR1 LGHNA and CDR2 YNFKEQ. The CDR3 length is 17 residues. V lost 3 bases to trimming and J lost 9 bases; unmatched junction nucleotides: 13. The CDR3 loop reads CASSHEPGLADLGEQFF. The CDR3 bases are TGTGCCAGCAGCCATGAGCCGGGACTAGCGGATCTCGGTGAGCAGTTCTTC.

In nucleotides, the CDR3 is TGTGCCAGCGGGCCTGAAGCTTTCTTT. It translates to CASGPEAFF. The chain combines TRBV6-6 with TRBJ1-1; D not resolved. There are 9 residues in the CDR3. The germline V gene has CDR1 MNHNY and CDR2 SVGAGI (reference sequence). The V gene lost 8 bases and the J gene lost 6 bases, with 4 bases spanning the gap.

The chain couples TRBV10-3 to TRBJ1-2; D not certain. V was cut by 7 bases and J by 0 bases, with 9 bases left in between. The CDR3 covers 13 residues. Germline CDR1 and CDR2: ENHRY and SYGVKD. The DNA for the CDR3 is TGTGCCATCACCCAGGCCTCTAACTATGGCTACACCTTC. It is translated as CAITQASNYGYTF.

The V gene is TRBV7-2, the J gene TRBJ2-1, with D possibly TRBD1 on 6 matching bases. CDR3 length equals 15 residues. Germline values: CDR1 SGHTA, CDR2 FQGNSA. V lost 5 bases and J lost 0, with 11 bases in between. CDR3 sequence reads: CASSRGQSSYNEQFF. The DNA of the CDR3 is TGTGCCAGCAGCAGAGGACAGAGCTCCTACAATGAGCAGTTCTTC.

The V and J genes are TRBV18 and TRBJ2-7; 8 nucleotides match TRBD1. V lost 3 bases and J lost 2; bases outside the gene matches: 12. The CDR3 length is 17 residues. In germline, CDR1 is KGHSH, CDR2 LQKENI. The CDR3 sequence is CASSPPSWTGIAYEQYF. CDR3 in DNA: TGTGCCAGCTCACCCCCCTCCTGGACAGGGATAGCCTACGAGCAGTACTTC.